This TCR beta chain was identified in a study of Ad26.COV2.S vaccination and SARS-CoV-2 variants. Whole-study results and caveats: Reported post-vaccination CD8+ and CD4+ T cell responses to spike showed substantial breadth.

The protocol was immunoSEQ multiplex PCR, while the TCRdb copy is restricted to in-frame clones and leaves out a portion. The sample carries 300,000 to 400,000 clones, more than 75% recorded once. On this clone itself: What it binds is unknown.

Trimming took 4 bases from V and 2 from J; bases not matched to a gene: 3. CDR1 and CDR2 from the germline V gene are MGHRA and YSYEKL. The CDR3 spans 15 residues. This sample's treatment: roughly 19 received Ad26.COV2.S at low or high dose, single or two shots; roughly five received placebo; per-sample allocation not given. Vaccine and placebo recipients were sampled on day 63 after the first injection. The clonotype was recovered from a person aged 18-60 years who received the Ad26.COV2.S COVID-19 vaccine or a placebo. Sequenced here: peripheral blood, sampled in a trial of Ad26.COV2.S vaccine versus placebo. The chain uses TRBV4-1 and TRBJ2-1; 9 bases map to TRBD2. In DNA, the CDR3 is TGCGCCAGCAGCCCCCTAGCGGGGACCTACAATGAGCAGTTCTTC. It codes for CASSPLAGTYNEQFF.